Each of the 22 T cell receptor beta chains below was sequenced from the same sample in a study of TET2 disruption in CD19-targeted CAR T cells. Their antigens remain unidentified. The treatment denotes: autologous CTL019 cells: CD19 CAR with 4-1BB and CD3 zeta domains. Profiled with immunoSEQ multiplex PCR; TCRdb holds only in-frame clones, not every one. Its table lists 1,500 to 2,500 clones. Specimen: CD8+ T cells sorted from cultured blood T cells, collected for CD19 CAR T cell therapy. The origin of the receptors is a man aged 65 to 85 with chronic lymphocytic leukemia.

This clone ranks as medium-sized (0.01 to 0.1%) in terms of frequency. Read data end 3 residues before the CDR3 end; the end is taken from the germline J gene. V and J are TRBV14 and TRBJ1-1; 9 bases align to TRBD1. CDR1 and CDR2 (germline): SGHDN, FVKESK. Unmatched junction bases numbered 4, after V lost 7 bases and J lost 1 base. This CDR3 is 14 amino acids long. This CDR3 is CASNPQGANTEAFF. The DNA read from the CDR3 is TGTGCCAGCAATCCACAGGGGGCGAACACTGAA.

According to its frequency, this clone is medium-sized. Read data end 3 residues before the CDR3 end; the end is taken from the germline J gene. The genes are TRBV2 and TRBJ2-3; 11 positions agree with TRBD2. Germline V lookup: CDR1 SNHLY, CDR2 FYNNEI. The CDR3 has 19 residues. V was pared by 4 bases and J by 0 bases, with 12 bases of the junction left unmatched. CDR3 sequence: CASSASTLTSGGSTDTQYF. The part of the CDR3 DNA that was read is TGTGCCAGCAGTGCCTCAACATTAACTAGCGGGGGTAGCACAGATACG. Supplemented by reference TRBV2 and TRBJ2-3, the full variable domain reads EPEVTQTPSHQVTQMGQEVILRCVPISNHLYFYWYRQILGQKVEFLVSFYNNEISEKSEIFDDQFSVERPDGSNFTLKIRSTKLEDSAMYFCASSASTLTSGGSTDTQYFGPGTRLTVL.

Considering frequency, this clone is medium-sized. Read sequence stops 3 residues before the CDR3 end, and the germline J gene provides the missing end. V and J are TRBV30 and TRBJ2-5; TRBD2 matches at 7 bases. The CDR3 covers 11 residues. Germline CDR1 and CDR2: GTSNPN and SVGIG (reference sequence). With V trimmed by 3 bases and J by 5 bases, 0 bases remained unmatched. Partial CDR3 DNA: TGTGCCTGGAGGCGGGGGGAGACC. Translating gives CAWRRGET. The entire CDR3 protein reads CAWRRGETQYF. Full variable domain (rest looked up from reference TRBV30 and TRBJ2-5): SQTIHQWPATLVQPVGSPLSLECTVEGTSNPNLYWYRQAAGRGLQLLFYSVGIGQISSEVPQNLSASRPQDRQFILSSKKLLLSDSGFYLCAWRRGETQYFGPGTRLLVL.

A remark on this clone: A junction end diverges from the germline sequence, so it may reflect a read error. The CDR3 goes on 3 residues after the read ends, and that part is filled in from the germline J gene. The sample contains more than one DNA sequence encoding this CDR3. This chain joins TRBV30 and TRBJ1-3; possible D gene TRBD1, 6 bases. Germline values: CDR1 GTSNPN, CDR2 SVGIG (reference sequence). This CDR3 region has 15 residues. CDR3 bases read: TGTGCCTCAAACCGGGGGGGCTTCTCTGGAAACACT. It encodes CASNRGGFSGNT. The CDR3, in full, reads CASNRGGFSGNTIYF.

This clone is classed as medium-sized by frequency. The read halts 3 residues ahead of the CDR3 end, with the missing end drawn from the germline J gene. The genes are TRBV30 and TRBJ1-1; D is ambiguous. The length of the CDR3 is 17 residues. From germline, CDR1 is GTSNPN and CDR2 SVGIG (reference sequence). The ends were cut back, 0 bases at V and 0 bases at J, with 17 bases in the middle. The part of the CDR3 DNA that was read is TGTGCCTGGAGTGTACACTCGGCATTGGCGGTGAACACTGAA. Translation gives CAWSVHSALAVNTE. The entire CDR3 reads CAWSVHSALAVNTEAFF.

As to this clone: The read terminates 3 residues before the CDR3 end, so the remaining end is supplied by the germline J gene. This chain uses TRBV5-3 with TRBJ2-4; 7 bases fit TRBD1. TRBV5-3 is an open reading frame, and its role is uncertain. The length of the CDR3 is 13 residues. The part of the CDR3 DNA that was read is TGTGCCAGAAGCCTAGACAGGGTAGATGGT. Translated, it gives CARSLDRVDG. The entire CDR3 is CARSLDRVDGQYF.

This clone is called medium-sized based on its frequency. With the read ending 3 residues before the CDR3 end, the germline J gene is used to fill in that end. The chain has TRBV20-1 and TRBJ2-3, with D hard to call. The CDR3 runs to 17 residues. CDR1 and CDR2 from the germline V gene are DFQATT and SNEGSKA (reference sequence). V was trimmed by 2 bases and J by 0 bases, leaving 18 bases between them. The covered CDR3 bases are TGCAGTGCTAGACTCTTTTTGGGCCCAGTTAGCACAGATACG. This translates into CSARLFLGPVSTDT. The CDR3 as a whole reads CSARLFLGPVSTDTQYF.

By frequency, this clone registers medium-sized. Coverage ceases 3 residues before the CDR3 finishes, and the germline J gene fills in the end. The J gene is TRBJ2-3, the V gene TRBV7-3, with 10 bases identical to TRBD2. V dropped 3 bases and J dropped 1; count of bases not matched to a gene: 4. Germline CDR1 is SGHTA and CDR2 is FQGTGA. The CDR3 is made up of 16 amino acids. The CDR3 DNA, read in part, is TGTGCCAGCAGCTTCTACGGACTAGCGGGCACAGATACG. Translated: CASSFYGLAGTDT. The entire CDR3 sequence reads CASSFYGLAGTDTQYF.

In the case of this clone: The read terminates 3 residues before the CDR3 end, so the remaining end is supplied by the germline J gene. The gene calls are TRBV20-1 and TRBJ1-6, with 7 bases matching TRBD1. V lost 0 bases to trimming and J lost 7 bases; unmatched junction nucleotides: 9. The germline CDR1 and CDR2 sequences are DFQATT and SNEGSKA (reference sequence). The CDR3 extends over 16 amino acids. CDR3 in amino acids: CSARDTAGGLNSPLHF. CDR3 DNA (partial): TGCAGTGCTAGAGATACTGCAGGGGGACTGAATTCACCC.

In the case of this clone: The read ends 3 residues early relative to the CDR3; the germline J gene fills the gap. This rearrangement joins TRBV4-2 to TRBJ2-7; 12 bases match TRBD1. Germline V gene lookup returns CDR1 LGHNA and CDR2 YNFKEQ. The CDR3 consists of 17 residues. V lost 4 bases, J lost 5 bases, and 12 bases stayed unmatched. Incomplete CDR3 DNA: TGTGCCAGCAGCCCGGCGGGGACAGGGGGCCTCGGGGACGAG. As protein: CASSPAGTGGLGDE. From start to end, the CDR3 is CASSPAGTGGLGDEQYF.

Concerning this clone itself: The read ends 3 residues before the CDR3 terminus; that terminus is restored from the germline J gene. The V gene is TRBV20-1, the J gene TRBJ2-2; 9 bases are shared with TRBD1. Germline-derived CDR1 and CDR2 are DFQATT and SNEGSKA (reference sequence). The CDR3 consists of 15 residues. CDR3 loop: CSARDEQGANEKLFF. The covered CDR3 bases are TGCAGTGCTAGAGACGAACAGGGGGCTAATGAAAAG.

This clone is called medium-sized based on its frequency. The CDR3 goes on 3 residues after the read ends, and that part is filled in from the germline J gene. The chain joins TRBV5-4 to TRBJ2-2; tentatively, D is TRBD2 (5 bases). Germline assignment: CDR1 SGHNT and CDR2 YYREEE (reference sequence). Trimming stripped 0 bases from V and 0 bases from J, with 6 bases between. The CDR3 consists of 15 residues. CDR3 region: CASSLGSANTGELFF. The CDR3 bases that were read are TGTGCCAGCAGCTTGGGTAGCGCGAACACCGGGGAG.

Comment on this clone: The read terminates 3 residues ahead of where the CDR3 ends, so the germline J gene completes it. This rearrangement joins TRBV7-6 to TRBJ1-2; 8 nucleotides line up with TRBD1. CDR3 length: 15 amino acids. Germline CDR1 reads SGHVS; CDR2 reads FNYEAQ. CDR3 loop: CASSERTGWGGDYTF. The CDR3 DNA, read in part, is TGTGCCAGCAGCGAGAGGACAGGGTGGGGTGGCGAC.

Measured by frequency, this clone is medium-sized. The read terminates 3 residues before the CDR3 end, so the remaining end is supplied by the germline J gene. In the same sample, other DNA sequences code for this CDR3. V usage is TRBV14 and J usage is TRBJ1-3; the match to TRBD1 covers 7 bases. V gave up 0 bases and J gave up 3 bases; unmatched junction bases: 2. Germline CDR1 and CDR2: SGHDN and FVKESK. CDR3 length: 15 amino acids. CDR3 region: CASSQDRGYGNTIYF. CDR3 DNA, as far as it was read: TGTGCCAGCAGCCAAGACAGGGGGTATGGAAACACC.

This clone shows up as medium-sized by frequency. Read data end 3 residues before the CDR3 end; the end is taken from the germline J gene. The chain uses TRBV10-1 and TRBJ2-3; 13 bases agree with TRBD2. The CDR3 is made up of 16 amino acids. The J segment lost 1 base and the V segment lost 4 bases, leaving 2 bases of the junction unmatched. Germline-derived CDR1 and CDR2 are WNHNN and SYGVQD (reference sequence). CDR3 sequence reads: CASSAGTSGGTDTQYF. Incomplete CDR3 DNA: TGCGCCAGCAGTGCAGGGACTAGCGGGGGCACAGATACG.

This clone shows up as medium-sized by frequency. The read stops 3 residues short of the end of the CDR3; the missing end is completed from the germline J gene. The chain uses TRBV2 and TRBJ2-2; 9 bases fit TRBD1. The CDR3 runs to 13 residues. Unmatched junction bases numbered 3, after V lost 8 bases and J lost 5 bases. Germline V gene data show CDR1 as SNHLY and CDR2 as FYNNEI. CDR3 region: CASGTGRTGELFF. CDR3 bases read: TGTGCCAGCGGGACAGGGAGGACCGGGGAG.

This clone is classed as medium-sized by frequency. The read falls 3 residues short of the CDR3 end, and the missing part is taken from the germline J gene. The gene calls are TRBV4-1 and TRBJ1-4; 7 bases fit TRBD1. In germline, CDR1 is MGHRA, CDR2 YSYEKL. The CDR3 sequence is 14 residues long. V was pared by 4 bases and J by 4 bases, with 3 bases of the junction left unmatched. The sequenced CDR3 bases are TGCGCCAGCAGCCCAAGACAGGGTAATGAAAAA. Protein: CASSPRQGNEK. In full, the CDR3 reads CASSPRQGNEKLFF.

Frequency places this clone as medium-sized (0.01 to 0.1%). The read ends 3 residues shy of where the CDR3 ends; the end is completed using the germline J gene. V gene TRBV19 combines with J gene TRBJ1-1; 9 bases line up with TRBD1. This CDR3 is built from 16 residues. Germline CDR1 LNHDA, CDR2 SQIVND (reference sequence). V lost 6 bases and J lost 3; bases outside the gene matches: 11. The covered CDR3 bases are TGTGCCAGTAGAGCCCGTCCACAGGGGGCAGACACTGAA. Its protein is CASRARPQGADTE. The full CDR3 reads CASRARPQGADTEAFF.

CDR3 sequence reads: CSARVIGAAGDQPQYF. Partial CDR3 DNA: TGCAGTGCTAGAGTGATAGGGGCGGCAGGCGATCAGCCT. The chain recombines TRBV20-1 with TRBJ2-4, with TRBD1 as a possible D gene (5 bases). Read data end 3 residues before the CDR3 end; the end is taken from the germline J gene. Germline V gene lookup returns CDR1 DFQATT and CDR2 SNEGSKA (reference sequence). This CDR3 is 16 amino acids long.

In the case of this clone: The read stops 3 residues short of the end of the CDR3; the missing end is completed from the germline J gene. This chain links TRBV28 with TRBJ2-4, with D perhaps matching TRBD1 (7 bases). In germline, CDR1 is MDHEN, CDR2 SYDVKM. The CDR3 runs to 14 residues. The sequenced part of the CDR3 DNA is TGTGCCAGCAGTTTACAGGGGGGATTGGAGACT. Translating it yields CASSLQGGLET. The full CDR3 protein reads CASSLQGGLETQYF.

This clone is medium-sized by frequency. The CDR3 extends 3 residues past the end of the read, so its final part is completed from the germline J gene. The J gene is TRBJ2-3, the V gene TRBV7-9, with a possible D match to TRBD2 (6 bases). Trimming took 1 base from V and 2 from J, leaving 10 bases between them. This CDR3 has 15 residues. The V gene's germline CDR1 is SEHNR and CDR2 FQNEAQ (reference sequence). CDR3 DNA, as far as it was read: TGTGCCAGCAGCTTAGTCGGAGGGTCCACAGATACG. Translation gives CASSLVGGSTDT. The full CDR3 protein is CASSLVGGSTDTQYF.

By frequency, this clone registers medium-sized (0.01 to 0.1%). CDR3 residues: CASSLFGGGRGEKLFF. The DNA read from the CDR3 is TGTGCCAGCAGCTTATTCGGCGGGGGCCGGGGCGAAAAA. This chain uses TRBV7-8 with TRBJ1-4; D perhaps matches TRBD1 (6 bases). The read ends 3 residues shy of where the CDR3 ends; the end is completed using the germline J gene. The germline V and J ends were trimmed by 2 bases and 8 bases, with 18 bases remaining between them. CDR1 and CDR2 (germline): SGHVS, FQNEAQ. The CDR3 covers 16 residues.